This T cell receptor (beta chain) stems from a study of shared clonotypes between healthy human individuals. Notes on the study in general: Donor clonotype sharing was expected to depend on sequencing depth. Generally, estimated richness proved larger in naive subsets than it did in memory subsets. The generation probabilities recorded for non-shared clonotypes fell below those of clonotypes shared by all four donors.

Terminally differentiated effector memory CD45RA+ cells were left out of the naive CD8 fraction, which was CD45RO-negative and positively selected for CCR7. In the original processing: Junction-only sequences produced by ImmunoSEQ had no quality scores, so filtering differed. Clones were read by immunoSEQ multiplex PCR, and TCRdb kept only the in-frame ones, dropping some. Clone size and V and J calls were adopted from that table, with D and trimming inferred from the DNA. The sample holds under 2,000,000 clones, roughly 95% seen once. The germline gives CDR1 MNHEY, CDR2 SVGAGI. The CDR3 loop spans 12 amino acids. V lost 5 bases to trimming and J lost 9 bases, with 11 bases between them. On this clone: As yet, its antigen is unknown.

The chain carries TRBV6-5 and TRBJ1-5; D not certain. The receptor comes from a man younger than 30 in good health. The sample was naive CD8+ T cells sorted from blood. The CDR3 DNA is TGTGCCAGCAGTACACCGGGAGGGCCCCAGCATTTT. Translation: CASSTPGGPQHF.